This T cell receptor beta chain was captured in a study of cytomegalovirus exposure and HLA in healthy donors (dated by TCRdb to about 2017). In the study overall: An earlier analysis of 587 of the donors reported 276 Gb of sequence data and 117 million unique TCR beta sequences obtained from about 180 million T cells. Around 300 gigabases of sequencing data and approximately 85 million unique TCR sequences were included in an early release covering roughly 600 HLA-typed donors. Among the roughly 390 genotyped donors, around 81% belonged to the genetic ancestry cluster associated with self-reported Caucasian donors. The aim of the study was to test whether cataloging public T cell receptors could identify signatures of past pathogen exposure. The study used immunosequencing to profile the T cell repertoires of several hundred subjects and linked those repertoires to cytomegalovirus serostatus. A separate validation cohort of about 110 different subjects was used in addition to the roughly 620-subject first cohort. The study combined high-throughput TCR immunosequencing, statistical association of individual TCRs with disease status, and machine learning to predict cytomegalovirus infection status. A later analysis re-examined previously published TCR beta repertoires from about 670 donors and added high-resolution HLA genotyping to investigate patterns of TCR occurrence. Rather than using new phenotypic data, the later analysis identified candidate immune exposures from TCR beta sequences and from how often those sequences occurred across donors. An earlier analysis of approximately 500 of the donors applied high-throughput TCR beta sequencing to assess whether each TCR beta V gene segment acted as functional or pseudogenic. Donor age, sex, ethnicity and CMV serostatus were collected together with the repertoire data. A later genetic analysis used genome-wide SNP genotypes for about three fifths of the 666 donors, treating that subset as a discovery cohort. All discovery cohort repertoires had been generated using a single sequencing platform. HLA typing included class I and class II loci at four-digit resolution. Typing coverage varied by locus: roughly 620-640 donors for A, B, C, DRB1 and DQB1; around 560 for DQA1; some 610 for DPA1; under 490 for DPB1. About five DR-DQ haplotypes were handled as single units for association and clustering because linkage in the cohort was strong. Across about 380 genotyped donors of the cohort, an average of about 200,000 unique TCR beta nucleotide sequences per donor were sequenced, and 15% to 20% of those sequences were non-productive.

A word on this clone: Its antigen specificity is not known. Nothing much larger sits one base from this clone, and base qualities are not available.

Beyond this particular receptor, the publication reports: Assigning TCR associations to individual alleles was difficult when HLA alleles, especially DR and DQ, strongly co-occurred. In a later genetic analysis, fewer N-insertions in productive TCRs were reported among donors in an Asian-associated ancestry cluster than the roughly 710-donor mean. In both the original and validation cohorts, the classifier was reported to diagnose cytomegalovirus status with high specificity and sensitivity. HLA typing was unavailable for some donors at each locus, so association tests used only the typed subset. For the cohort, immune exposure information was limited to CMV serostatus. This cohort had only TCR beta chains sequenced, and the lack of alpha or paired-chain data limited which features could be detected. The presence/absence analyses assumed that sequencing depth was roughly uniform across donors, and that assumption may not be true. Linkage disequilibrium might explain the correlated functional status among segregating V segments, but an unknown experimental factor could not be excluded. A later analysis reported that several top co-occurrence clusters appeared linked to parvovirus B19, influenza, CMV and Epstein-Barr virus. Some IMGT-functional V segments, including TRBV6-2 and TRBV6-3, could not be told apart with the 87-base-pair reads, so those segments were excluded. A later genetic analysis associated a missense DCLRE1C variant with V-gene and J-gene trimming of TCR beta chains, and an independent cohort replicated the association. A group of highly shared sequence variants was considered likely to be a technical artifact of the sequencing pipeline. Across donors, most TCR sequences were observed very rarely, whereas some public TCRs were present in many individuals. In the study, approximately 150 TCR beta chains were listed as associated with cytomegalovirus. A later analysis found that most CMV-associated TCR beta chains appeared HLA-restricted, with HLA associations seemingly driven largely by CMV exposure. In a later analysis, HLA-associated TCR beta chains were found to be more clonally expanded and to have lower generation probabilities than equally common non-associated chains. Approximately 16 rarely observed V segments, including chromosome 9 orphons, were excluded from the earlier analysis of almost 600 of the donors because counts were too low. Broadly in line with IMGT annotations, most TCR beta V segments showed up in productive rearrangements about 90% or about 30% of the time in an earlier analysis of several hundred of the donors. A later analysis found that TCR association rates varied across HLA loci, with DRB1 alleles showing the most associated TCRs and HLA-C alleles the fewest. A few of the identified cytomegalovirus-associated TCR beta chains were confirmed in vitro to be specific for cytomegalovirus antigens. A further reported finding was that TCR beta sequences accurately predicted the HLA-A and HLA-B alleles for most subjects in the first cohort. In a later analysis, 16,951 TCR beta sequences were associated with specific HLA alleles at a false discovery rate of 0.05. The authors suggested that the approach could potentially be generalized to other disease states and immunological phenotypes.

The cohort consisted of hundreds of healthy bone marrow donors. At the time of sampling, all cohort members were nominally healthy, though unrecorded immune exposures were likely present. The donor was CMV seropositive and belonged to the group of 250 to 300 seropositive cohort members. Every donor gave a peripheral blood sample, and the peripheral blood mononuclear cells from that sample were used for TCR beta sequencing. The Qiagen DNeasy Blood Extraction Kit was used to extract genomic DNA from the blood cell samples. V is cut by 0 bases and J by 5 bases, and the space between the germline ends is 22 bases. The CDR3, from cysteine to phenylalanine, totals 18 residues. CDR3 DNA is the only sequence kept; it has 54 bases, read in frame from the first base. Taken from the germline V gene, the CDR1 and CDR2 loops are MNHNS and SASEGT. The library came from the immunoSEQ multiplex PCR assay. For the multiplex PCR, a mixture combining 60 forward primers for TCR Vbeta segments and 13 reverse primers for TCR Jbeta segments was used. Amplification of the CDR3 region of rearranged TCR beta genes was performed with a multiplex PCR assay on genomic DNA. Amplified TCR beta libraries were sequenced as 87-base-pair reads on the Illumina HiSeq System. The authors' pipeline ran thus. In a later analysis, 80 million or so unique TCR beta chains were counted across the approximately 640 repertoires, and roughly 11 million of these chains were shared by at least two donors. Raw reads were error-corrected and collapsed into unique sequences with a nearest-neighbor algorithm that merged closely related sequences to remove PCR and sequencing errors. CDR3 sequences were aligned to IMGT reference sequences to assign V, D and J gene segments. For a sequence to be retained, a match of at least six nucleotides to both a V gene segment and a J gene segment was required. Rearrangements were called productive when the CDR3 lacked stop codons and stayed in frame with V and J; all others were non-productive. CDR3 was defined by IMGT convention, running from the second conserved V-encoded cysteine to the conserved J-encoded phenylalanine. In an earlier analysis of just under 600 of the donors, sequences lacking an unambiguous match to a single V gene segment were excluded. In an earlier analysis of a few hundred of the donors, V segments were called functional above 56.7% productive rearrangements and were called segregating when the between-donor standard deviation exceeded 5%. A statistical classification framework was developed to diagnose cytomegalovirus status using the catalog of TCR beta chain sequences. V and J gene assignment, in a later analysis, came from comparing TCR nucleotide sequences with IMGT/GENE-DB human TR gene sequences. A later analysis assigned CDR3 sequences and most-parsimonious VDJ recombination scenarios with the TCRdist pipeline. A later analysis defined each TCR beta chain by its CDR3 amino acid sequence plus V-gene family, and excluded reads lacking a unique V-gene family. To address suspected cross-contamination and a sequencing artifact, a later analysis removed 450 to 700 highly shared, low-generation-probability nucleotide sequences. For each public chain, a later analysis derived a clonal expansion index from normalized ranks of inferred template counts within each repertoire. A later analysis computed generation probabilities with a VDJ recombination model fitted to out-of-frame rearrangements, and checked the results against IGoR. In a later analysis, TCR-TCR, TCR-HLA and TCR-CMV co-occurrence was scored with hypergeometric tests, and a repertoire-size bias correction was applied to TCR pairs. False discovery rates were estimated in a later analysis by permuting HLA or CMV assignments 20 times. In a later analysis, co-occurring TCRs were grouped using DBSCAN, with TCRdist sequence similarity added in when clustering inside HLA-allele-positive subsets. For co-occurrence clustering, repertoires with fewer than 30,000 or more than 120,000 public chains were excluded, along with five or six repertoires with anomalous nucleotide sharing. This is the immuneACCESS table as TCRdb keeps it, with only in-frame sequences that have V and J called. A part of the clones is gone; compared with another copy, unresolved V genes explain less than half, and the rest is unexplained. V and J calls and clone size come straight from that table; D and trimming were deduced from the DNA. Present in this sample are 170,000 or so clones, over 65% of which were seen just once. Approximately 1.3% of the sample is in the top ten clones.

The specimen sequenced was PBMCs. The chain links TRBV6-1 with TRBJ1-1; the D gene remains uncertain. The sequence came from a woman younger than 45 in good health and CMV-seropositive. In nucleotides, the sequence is TGTGCCAGCAGTGAAGCTTATACGGGTGGAAATAGTTGGACTGAAGCTTTCTTT. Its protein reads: CASSEAYTGGNSWTEAFF.